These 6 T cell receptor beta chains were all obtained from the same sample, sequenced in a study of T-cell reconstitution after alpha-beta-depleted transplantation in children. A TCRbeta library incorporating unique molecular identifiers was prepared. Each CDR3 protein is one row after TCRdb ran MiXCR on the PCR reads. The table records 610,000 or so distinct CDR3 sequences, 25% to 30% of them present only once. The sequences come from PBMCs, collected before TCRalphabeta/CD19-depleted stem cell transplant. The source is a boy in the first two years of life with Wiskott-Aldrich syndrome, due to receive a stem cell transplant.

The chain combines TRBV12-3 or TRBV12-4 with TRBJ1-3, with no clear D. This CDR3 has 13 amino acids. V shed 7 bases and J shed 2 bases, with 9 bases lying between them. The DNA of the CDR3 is TGTGCCAGCAAAGCAGGTGCTGGAAACACCATATATTTT. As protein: CASKAGAGNTIYF.

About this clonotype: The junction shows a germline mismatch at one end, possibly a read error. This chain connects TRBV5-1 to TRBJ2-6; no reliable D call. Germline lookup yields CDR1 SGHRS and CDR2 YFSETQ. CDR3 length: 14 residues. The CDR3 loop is CASSLETGANVLTF. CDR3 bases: TGCGCCAGCAGCTTGGAAACTGGAGCCAACGTCCTGACTTTC. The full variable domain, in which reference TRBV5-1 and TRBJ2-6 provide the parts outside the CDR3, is KAGVTQTPRYLIKTRGQQVTLSCSPISGHRSVSWYQQTPGQGLQFLFEYFSETQRNKGNFPGRFSGRQFSNSRSEMNVSTLELGDSALYLCASSLETGANVLTFGAGSRLTVL.

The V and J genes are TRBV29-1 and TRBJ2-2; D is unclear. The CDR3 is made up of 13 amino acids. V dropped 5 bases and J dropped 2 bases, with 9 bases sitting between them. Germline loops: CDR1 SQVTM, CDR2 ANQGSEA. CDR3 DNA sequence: TGCAGCGTTCGTGGCAGAAACACCGGGGAGCTGTTTTTT. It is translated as CSVRGRNTGELFF.

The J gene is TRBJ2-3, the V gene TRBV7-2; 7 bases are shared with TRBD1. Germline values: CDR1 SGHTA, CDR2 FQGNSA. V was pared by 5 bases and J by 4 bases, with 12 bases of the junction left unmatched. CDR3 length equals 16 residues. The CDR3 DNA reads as TGTGCCAGCAGCGGCCGACAGGGAAGAGGGTCAGATACGCAGTATTTT. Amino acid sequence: CASSGRQGRGSDTQYF.

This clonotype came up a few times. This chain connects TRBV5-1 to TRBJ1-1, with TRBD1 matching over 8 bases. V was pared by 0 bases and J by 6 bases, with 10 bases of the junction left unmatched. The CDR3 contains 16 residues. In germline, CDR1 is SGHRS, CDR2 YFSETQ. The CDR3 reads CASSLVAGGSGAEAFF. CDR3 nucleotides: TGCGCCAGCAGCTTGGTTGCAGGGGGCTCCGGGGCTGAAGCTTTCTTT.

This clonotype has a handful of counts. The CDR3 region has the DNA TGTGCTAGTGGTTTGGTAAGGGCCTACGAAGGGACCCAAGAGACCCAGTACTTC. This encodes CASGLVRAYEGTQETQYF. The chain links TRBV12-5 to TRBJ2-5; D is perhaps TRBD1 or TRBD2 (5 bases each). Trimming shortened V by 0 bases and J by 1 base, and 18 bases separated the two germline ends. From germline, CDR1 is LGHNT and CDR2 FRNRAP. The CDR3 totals 18 residues.